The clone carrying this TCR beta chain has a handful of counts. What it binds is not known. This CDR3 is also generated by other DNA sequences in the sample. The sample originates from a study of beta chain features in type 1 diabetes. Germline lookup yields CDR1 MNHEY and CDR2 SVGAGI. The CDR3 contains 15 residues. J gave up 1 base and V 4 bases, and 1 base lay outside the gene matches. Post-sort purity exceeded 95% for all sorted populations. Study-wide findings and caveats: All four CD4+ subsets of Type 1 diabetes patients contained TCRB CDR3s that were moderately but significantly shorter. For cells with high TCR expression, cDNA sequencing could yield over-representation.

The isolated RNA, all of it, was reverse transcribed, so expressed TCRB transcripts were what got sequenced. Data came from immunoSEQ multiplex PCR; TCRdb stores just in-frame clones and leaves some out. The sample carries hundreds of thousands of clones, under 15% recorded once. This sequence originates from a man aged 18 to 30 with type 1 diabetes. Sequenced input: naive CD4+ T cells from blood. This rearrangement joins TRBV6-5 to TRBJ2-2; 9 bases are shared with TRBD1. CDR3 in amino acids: CASSLGQGNTGELFF. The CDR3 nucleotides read TGTGCCAGCAGTTTGGGACAGGGGAACACCGGGGAGCTGTTTTTT.